These 29 T cell receptor beta chains came from one sample sequenced in a study of blood T cell repertoires in COVID-19. Measured with immunoSEQ multiplex PCR; TCRdb has only the in-frame clones, and not every one. The data contain about 190,000 clones, about 83% of them singletons. The source material was peripheral blood. The receptors stem from an older woman with active or convalescent COVID-19.

The rearrangement links TRBV5-1 to TRBJ2-6, with D tentatively TRBD2 (5 bases). Germline V gene lookup returns CDR1 SGHRS and CDR2 YFSETQ. The V gene lost 5 bases and the J gene lost 0 bases, with 9 bases spanning the gap. This CDR3 has 15 residues. The CDR3 spells CASRLAGSGANVLTF. The CDR3 DNA sequence: TGCGCCAGCAGGCTGGCGGGCTCTGGGGCCAACGTCCTGACTTTC.

Only a few counts were recorded for this clone. The chain is built from TRBV18 and TRBJ1-5; possibly TRBD1 for D (6 bases). Germline V gene lookup returns CDR1 KGHSH and CDR2 LQKENI. The CDR3 is 17 residues long. V was shortened by 8 bases and J by 0 bases, with 20 bases between the two germline ends. The chain's CDR3 is CASPERYRVHSNQPQHF. CDR3 nucleotide sequence: TGTGCCAGCCCAGAAAGATACAGGGTACATAGCAATCAGCCCCAGCATTTT.

The chain recombines TRBV5-1 with TRBJ2-7, with D possibly matching TRBD1 (5 bases). With 5 bases removed from V and 4 bases from J, the gap between germline ends came to 13 bases. CDR3 size: 13 residues. The V gene's germline CDR1 is SGHRS and CDR2 YFSETQ. In nucleotides, the CDR3 is TGCGCCAGCAGGCTACAGGATCCATACGAGCAGTACTTC. Encoded protein: CASRLQDPYEQYF.

V usage is TRBV3-1 (or the pseudogene TRBV3-2) and J usage is TRBJ2-1; 12 nucleotides align to TRBD2. The CDR3 contains 16 residues. CDR1 LGHDT and CDR2 YNNKEL come from the germline V gene (reference sequence). The V segment lost 4 bases and the J segment 3 bases; nucleotides outside the gene matches: 4. The CDR3 coding sequence is TGTGCCAGCAGCCCTAGGGGACTAGCGGGCTACAATGAGCAGTTCTTC. It is translated as CASSPRGLAGYNEQFF.

V usage is TRBV25-1 and J usage is TRBJ1-6; 11 bases map to TRBD1. The trim removed 5 bases at V and 10 bases at J, leaving 7 bases unmatched. Germline V gene lookup returns CDR1 MGHDK and CDR2 SYGVNS. This CDR3 has 15 residues. The CDR3 nucleotides are TGTGCCAGCAGTCCGCGGACAGGGGGCGACTCACCCCTCCACTTT. The encoded protein is CASSPRTGGDSPLHF.

The rearrangement links TRBV12-5 to TRBJ2-2; 7 positions match TRBD2. V gave up 8 bases and J gave up 0 bases; unmatched junction bases: 12. The CDR3 totals 17 residues. CDR1 and CDR2 (germline): LGHNT, FRNRAP. CDR3 in amino acids: CASHRDYHQSNTGELFF. In DNA form, the CDR3 reads TGTGCTAGTCATCGGGACTACCACCAATCGAACACCGGGGAGCTGTTTTTT.

The chain combines TRBV6-5 with TRBJ2-1; D might be TRBD1 (6 bases). From germline, CDR1 is MNHEY and CDR2 SVGAGI. The CDR3 sequence is 14 residues long. V gave up 5 bases and J gave up 5 bases, with 13 bases separating them. In DNA form, the CDR3 reads TGTGCCAGCAGTCGCCAAAGGACAGACAATGAGCAGTTCTTC. Residues: CASSRQRTDNEQFF.

V usage is TRBV29-1 and J usage is TRBJ1-1; 8 bases agree with TRBD1. Germline V gene sequence: CDR1 SQVTM, CDR2 ANQGSEA. CDR3 size: 13 residues. The ends lost 4 bases at V and 11 bases at J; junction bases unmatched: 12. Here the CDR3 reads CSVVWGSTGVAFF. Written as DNA, the CDR3 is TGCAGCGTTGTATGGGGGTCGACAGGGGTGGCTTTCTTT. Full variable domain (rest looked up from reference TRBV29-1 and TRBJ1-1): SAVISQKPSRDICQRGTSLTIQCQVDSQVTMMFWYRQQPGQSLTLIATANQGSEATYESGFVIDKFPISRPNLTFSTLTVSNMSPEDSSIYLCSVVWGSTGVAFFGQGTRLTVV.

This clone is a singleton in its sample. CDR3 nucleotide sequence: TGTGCCAGCAGCTTAAATGGGGCACGGGGAGGGTCACCCCTCCACTTT. It yields the protein CASSLNGARGGSPLHF. The chain couples TRBV7-3 to TRBJ1-6; D is possibly TRBD1 (5 bases). This CDR3 is built from 16 residues. Trimming left V 1 base short and J 10 bases short, with 17 bases between. Germline assignment: CDR1 SGHTA and CDR2 FQGTGA.

The rearrangement uses TRBV6-5 and TRBJ2-3; D is possibly TRBD1 (5 bases). The V end lost 2 bases, the J end lost 3 bases, and 12 bases lay between the germline ends. CDR1 is MNHEY and CDR2 is SVGAGI in the germline V gene. This CDR3 spans 15 amino acids. In DNA, the CDR3 is TGTGCCAGCAGTTACCAGGGCCTTAATACAGATACGCAGTATTTT. Translated: CASSYQGLNTDTQYF.

This rearrangement joins TRBV4-1 to TRBJ1-3; TRBD1 matches at 7 bases. V trimming: 0 bases; J trimming: 0 bases; junction bases outside the gene matches: 5. The CDR3 runs to 17 residues. From germline, CDR1 is MGHRA and CDR2 YSYEKL. CDR3: CASSQDRQGRSGNTIYF. CDR3 in DNA: TGCGCCAGCAGCCAAGACCGACAGGGACGCTCTGGAAACACCATATATTTT.

The chain recombines TRBV18 with TRBJ2-5, with TRBD2 identical over 8 bases. CDR3 size: 16 residues. V dropped 2 bases and J dropped 0; count of bases not matched to a gene: 5. The germline gives CDR1 KGHSH, CDR2 LQKENI. The DNA of the CDR3 is TGTGCCAGCTCACCATTGCCTAGCGGGTACCAAGAGACCCAGTACTTC. Residues: CASSPLPSGYQETQYF.

This chain connects TRBV10-1 to TRBJ2-7; TRBD2 aligns across 7 bases. Looked up from germline, CDR1 is WNHNN and CDR2 is SYGVQD (reference sequence). There are 14 residues in the CDR3. V was clipped by 6 bases and J by 0 bases; unmatched bases: 5. DNA of the CDR3: TGCGCCAGCAGAAAGCGGGACTGCTCCTACGAGCAGTACTTC. It specifies CASRKRDCSYEQYF.

To note about this clone: This sample includes further DNA sequences coding for the same CDR3. This chain links TRBV10-1 with TRBJ2-3; D may be TRBD1 (6 bases). This CDR3 has 15 residues. CDR1 is WNHNN and CDR2 is SYGVQD in the germline V gene (reference sequence). V lost 0 bases, J lost 1 base, and 8 bases lay in between. DNA of the CDR3: TGCGCCAGCAGTGAGTCGAACAGGGGCACAGATACGCAGTATTTT. Its protein is CASSESNRGTDTQYF.

The V gene is TRBV14, the J gene TRBJ1-2; D ambiguous. The CDR3 runs 13 residues. Deletions cut 2 bases from V and 7 bases from J, with 11 bases between. The germline CDR1 and CDR2 sequences are SGHDN and FVKESK. The CDR3 DNA is TGTGCCAGCAGCCAAAGTATGGGCCGTGGCTACACCTTC. Its translation is CASSQSMGRGYTF. The full variable domain, rest sourced from reference TRBV14 and TRBJ1-2, is EAGVTQFPSHSVIEKGQTVTLRCDPISGHDNLYWYRRVMGKEIKFLLHFVKESKQDESGMPNNRFLAERTGGTYSTLKVQPAELEDSGVYFCASSQSMGRGYTFGSGTRLTVV.

V and J are TRBV5-6 and TRBJ2-6; 7 bases line up with TRBD1. The V gene's germline CDR1 is SGHDT and CDR2 YYEEEE. CDR3 length equals 17 residues. After removal of 0 bases from V and 4 bases from J, the junction contained 7 bases not matched to a gene. The CDR3 protein is CASSLVRQGSGANVLTF. The CDR3 DNA follows: TGTGCCAGCAGCTTGGTTAGACAGGGATCAGGGGCCAACGTCCTGACTTTC.

V usage is TRBV6-2 or TRBV6-3 and J usage is TRBJ1-1; a possible D gene is TRBD1 (6 bases). The CDR3 has 17 residues. Trimming removed 4 bases at V and 3 bases at J, with 21 bases between. CDR1 is MNHEY, CDR2 SVGEGT, per germline. The CDR3 region has the DNA TGTGCCAGCAGTTCCTACATTTCCAGGGGATGGGACACTGAAGCTTTCTTT. This sequence encodes CASSSYISRGWDTEAFF.

The chain is built from TRBV19 and TRBJ2-1; weak D call: TRBD2 (6 bases). The V and J ends lost 5 bases and 4 bases respectively, with 15 bases between them. Germline V gene data show CDR1 as LNHDA and CDR2 as SQIVND (reference sequence). The CDR3 length is 15 residues. DNA of the CDR3: TGTGCCAGTAGTTCTCCGGGAGCGAGTTACAATGAGCAGTTCTTC. Translating gives CASSSPGASYNEQFF. Filled out from reference TRBV19 and TRBJ2-1, the complete variable domain reads DGGITQSPKYLFRKEGQNVTLSCEQNLNHDAMYWYRQDPGQGLRLIYYSQIVNDFQKGDIAEGYSVSREKKESFPLTVTSAQKNPTAFYLCASSSPGASYNEQFFGPGTRLTVL.

The chain combines TRBV3-1 (or the pseudogene TRBV3-2) with TRBJ1-4; 11 nucleotides agree with TRBD1. CDR1 LGHDT and CDR2 YNNKEL come from the germline V gene (reference sequence). The CDR3 covers 17 residues. V lost 4 bases, J lost 8 bases, and 12 bases stayed unmatched. The CDR3 bases are TGTGCCAGCAGCCTCTGGACAGGGGGCGCGGGAGCGGAAAAACTGTTTTTT. Protein product: CASSLWTGGAGAEKLFF.

The chain is built from TRBV7-2 and TRBJ2-7; 11 nucleotides match TRBD2. This CDR3 has 15 amino acids. V shed 4 bases, J shed 4 bases, and the junction held 6 bases outside the gene matches. CDR1 is SGHTA and CDR2 is FQGNSA in the germline V gene. The CDR3 coding sequence is TGTGCCAGCAGCTCCCCCGGGACTAGCGGTTACGAGCAGTACTTC. Its translation: CASSSPGTSGYEQYF. The full variable domain, rest sourced from reference TRBV7-2 and TRBJ2-7, is GAGVSQSPSNKVTEKGKDVELRCDPISGHTALYWYRQSLGQGLEFLIYFQGNSAPDKSGLPSDRFSAERTGGSVSTLTIQRTQQEDSAVYLCASSSPGTSGYEQYFGPGTRLTVT.

Many counts were recorded for this clone. V and J are TRBV6-5 and TRBJ2-1, with 13 bases identical to TRBD2. V trimming: 9 bases; J trimming: 10 bases; junction bases outside the gene matches: 6. The length of the CDR3 is 13 residues. Germline CDR1 is MNHEY and CDR2 is SVGAGI. The CDR3 reads CASSGLAGNEQFF. The CDR3 DNA reads TGTGCCAGTTCGGGACTAGCGGGAAACGAGCAGTTCTTC.

The rearrangement joins TRBV12-3 or TRBV12-4 to TRBJ1-1; D is possibly TRBD1 (6 bases). The V end was cut by 4 bases, the J end by 12 bases, with 15 bases between. This CDR3 has 12 residues. CDR3 residues: CASSSPGRGPFF. CDR3 nucleotides: TGTGCCAGCAGTTCCCCCGGCAGGGGACCTTTCTTT.

V is TRBV28 and J is TRBJ1-6; possibly TRBD1 for D (5 bases). Germline CDR1 is MDHEN and CDR2 is SYDVKM. V was clipped by 7 bases and J by 4 bases, with 14 bases between them. The CDR3 extends over 15 amino acids. CDR3 sequence: CASNDRLTYNSPLHF. The CDR3 nucleotides read TGTGCCAGCAACGACAGATTAACTTATAATTCACCCCTCCACTTT.

V is TRBV7-3 and J is TRBJ2-2; TRBD2 matches at 8 bases. V dropped 5 bases and J dropped 4; count of bases not matched to a gene: 9. This CDR3 is built from 16 residues. Germline CDR1 and CDR2: SGHTA and FQGTGA. CDR3 in DNA: TGTGCCAGCAGCCCCTTGACGGGAGGGGGCACCGGGGAGCTGTTTTTT. Amino acids: CASSPLTGGGTGELFF.

This clone was detected once. The V and J genes are TRBV9 and TRBJ2-3; possible D gene TRBD2, 6 bases. This CDR3 spans 16 amino acids. Between the trimmed V and J ends, which lost 0 bases and 2 bases, there was a span of 13 bases. CDR1 and CDR2 (germline): SGDLS, YYNGEE. The CDR3 loop is CASSVGISGYTDTQYF. Here the CDR3 DNA reads TGTGCCAGCAGCGTAGGGATTAGCGGATACACAGATACGCAGTATTTT.

The V gene is TRBV12-5, the J gene TRBJ2-7; TRBD1 aligns across 9 bases. CDR1 is LGHNT and CDR2 is FRNRAP in the germline V gene. V trimming: 6 bases; J trimming: 4 bases; junction bases outside the gene matches: 7. The CDR3 loop spans 14 amino acids. For the CDR3, the DNA is TGTGCTAGTGGCCACAGGGGGCTTGGATACGAGCAGTACTTC. Protein: CASGHRGLGYEQYF.

The chain links TRBV5-1 to TRBJ2-7, with TRBD1 matching over 10 bases. V gave up 4 bases and J gave up 3 bases; unmatched junction bases: 7. This CDR3 contains 15 residues. CDR1 and CDR2 from the germline V gene are SGHRS and YFSETQ. The CDR3 DNA sequence: TGCGCCAGCAGCCCCCGACAGGGGGCCCGCTACGAGCAGTACTTC. Amino acids: CASSPRQGARYEQYF.

This chain connects TRBV3-1 (or the pseudogene TRBV3-2) to TRBJ1-1, with D possibly being TRBD1 (6 bases). Germline V gene lookup returns CDR1 LGHDT and CDR2 YNNKEL (reference sequence). Trimming stripped 1 base from V and 6 bases from J, with 15 bases between. The CDR3 runs 15 residues. The CDR3 loop is CASSQGLTGKAEAFF. CDR3 in DNA: TGTGCCAGCAGCCAAGGCCTAACAGGGAAGGCTGAAGCTTTCTTT.

V gene TRBV28 combines with J gene TRBJ2-7; TRBD2 aligns across 11 bases. This CDR3 region has 15 residues. Germline-derived CDR1 and CDR2 are MDHEN and SYDVKM. J was trimmed by 4 bases and V by 5 bases; bases with no gene match: 7. CDR3 nucleotides: TGTGCCAGCAGTACAGCCGGGACTAGCGGTTACGAGCAGTACTTC. Protein product: CASSTAGTSGYEQYF.